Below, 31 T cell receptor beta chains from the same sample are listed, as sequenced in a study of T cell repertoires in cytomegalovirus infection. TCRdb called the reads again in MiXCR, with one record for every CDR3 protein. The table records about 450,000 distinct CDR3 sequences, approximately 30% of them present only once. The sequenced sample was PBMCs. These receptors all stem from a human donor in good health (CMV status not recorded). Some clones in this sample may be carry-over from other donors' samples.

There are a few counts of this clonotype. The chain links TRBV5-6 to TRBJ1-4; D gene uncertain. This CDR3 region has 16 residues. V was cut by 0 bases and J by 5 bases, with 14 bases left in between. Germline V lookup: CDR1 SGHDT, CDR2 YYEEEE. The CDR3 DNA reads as TGTGCCAGCAGCTTGGTCGGGTCGTCCCAAAATGAAAAACTGTTTTTT. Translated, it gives CASSLVGSSQNEKLFF.

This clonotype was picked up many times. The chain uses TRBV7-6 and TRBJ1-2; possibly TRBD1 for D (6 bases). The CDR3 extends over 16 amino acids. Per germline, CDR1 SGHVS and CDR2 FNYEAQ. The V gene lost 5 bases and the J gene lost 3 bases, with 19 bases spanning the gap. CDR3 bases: TGTGCCAGCAGCCGAGGGGGGGCAGATACTCACTATGGCTACACCTTC. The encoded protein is CASSRGGADTHYGYTF.

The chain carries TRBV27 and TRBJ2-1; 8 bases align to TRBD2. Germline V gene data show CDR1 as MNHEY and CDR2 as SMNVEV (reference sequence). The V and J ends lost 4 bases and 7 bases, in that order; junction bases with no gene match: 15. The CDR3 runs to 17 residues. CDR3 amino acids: CASSSLGGGGRGNEQFF. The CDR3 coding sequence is TGTGCCAGCAGTTCCCTCGGGGGGGGGGGGCGGGGGAATGAGCAGTTCTTC.

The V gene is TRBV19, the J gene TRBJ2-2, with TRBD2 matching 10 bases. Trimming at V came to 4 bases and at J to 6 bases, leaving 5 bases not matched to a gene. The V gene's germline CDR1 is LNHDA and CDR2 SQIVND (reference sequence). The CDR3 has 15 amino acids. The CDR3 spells CASSTSAGGSGELFF. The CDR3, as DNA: TGTGCCAGTAGTACCTCAGCGGGGGGGTCCGGGGAGCTGTTTTTT.

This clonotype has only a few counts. CDR3 sequence (DNA): TGCAGTGCTTTCGGGACTAGCGTAGGCGCAGATACGCAGTATTTT. Amino acid sequence: CSAFGTSVGADTQYF. The chain couples TRBV20-1 to TRBJ2-3, with TRBD2 matching over 10 bases. Germline loops: CDR1 DFQATT, CDR2 SNEGSKA (reference sequence). This CDR3 region has 15 residues. V gave up 5 bases and J gave up 4 bases; unmatched junction bases: 9.

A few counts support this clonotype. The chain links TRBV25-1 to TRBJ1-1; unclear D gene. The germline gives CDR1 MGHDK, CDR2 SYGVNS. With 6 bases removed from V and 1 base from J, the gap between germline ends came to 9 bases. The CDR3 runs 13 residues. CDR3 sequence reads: CASRWTENTEAFF. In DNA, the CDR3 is TGTGCCAGCAGGTGGACGGAGAACACTGAAGCTTTCTTT.

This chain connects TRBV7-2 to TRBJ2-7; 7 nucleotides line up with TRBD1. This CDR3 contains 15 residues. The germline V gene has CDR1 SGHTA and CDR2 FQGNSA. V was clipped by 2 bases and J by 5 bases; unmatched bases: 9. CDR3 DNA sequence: TGTGCCAGCAGCTTAAGGGGGCAAGTAGGGCACGAGCAGTACTTC. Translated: CASSLRGQVGHEQYF.

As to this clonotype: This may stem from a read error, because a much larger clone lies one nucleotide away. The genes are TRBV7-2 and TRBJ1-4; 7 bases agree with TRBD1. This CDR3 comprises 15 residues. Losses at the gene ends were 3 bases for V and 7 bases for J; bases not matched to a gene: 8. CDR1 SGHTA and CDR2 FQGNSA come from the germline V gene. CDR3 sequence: CASSFTGTVAEKLFF. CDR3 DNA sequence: TGTGCCAGCAGCTTTACCGGGACAGTGGCTGAAAAACTGTTTTTT.

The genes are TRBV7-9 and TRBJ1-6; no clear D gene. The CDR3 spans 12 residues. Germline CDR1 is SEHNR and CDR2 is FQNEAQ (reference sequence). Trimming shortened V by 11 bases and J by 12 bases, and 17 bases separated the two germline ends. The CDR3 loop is CAVSSEVGPLHF. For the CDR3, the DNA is TGTGCCGTCAGCTCAGAAGTGGGACCCCTCCACTTT. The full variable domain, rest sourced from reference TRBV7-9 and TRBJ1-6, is DTGVSQNPRHKITKRGQNVTFRCDPISEHNRLYWYRQTLGQGPEFLTYFQNEAQLEKSRLLSDRFSAERPKGSFSTLEIQRTEQGDSAMYLCAVSSEVGPLHFGNGTRLTVT.

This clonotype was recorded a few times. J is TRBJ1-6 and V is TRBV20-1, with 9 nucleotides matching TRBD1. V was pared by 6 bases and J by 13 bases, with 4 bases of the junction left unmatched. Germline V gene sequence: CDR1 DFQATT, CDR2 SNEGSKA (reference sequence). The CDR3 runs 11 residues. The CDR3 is CSAFDRGPLHF. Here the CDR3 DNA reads TGCAGTGCATTTGACAGGGGGCCCCTCCACTTT.

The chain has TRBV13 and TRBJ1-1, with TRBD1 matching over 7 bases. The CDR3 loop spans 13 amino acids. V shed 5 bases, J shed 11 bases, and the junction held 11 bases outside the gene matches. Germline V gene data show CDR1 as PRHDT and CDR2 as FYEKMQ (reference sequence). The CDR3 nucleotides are TGTGCCAGCAGCATTAAGGGGGCAAGGGAGGCTTTCTTT. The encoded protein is CASSIKGAREAFF.

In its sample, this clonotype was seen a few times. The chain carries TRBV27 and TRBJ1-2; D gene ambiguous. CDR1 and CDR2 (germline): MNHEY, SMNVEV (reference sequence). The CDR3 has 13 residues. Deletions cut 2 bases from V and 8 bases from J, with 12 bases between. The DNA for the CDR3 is TGTGCCAGCAGTTTACAGGACGGACGGGGCTACACCTTC. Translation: CASSLQDGRGYTF.

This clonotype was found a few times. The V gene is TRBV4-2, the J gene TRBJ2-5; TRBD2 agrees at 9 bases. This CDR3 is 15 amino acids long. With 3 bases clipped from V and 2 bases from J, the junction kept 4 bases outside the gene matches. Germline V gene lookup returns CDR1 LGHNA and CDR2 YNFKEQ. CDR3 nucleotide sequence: TGTGCCAGCAGCCAGAAGCGGGGGGAACAAGAGACCCAGTACTTC. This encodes CASSQKRGEQETQYF.

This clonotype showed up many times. The CDR3 sequence is CASGGTGVSYEQYF. The CDR3 coding sequence is TGTGCCAGCGGCGGGACAGGGGTTTCCTACGAGCAGTACTTC. The chain links TRBV7-2 to TRBJ2-7; 10 positions agree with TRBD1. Per the germline V gene, CDR1 is SGHTA and CDR2 is FQGNSA. CDR3 length: 14 residues. V gave up 8 bases and J gave up 1 base; unmatched junction bases: 5.

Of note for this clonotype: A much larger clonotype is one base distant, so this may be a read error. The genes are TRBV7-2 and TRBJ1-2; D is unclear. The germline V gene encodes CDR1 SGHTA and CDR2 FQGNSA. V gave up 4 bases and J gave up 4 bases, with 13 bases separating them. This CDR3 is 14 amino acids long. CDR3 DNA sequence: TGTGCCAGCAGCTGCGACAACCTCCTCTATGGCTACACCTTC. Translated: CASSCDNLLYGYTF.

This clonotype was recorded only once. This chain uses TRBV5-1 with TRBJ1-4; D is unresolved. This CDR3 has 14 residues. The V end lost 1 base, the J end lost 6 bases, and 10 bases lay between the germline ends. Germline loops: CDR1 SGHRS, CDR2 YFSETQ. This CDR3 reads CASSLQPTDEKLFF. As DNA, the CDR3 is TGCGCCAGCAGCTTGCAGCCGACGGATGAAAAACTGTTTTTT. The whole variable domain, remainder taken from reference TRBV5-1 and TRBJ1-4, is KAGVTQTPRYLIKTRGQQVTLSCSPISGHRSVSWYQQTPGQGLQFLFEYFSETQRNKGNFPGRFSGRQFSNSRSEMNVSTLELGDSALYLCASSLQPTDEKLFFGSGTQLSVL.

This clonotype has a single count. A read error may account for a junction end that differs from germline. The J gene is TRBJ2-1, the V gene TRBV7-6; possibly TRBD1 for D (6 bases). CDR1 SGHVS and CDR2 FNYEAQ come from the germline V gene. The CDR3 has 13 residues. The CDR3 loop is CASSLAGDKEQFF. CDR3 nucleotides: TGTGCCAGCAGCTTAGCAGGGGACAAGGAGCAGTTCTTC.

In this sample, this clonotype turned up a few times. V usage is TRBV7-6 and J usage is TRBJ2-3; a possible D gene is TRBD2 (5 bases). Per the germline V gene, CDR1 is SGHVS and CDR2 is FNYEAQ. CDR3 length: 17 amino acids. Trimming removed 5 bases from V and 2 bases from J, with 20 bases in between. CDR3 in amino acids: CASSLRRTVPFTDTQYF. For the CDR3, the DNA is TGTGCCAGCAGCCTGCGACGGACTGTTCCCTTCACAGATACGCAGTATTTT.

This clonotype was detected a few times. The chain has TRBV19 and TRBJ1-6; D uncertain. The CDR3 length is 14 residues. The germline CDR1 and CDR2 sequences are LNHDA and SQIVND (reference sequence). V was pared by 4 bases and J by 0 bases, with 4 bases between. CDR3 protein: CASSTVSYNSPLHF. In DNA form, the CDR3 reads TGTGCCAGTAGTACAGTCTCCTATAATTCACCCCTCCACTTT.

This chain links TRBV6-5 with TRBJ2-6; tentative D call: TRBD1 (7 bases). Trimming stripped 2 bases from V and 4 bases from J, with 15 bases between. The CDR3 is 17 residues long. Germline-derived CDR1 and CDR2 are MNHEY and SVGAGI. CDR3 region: CASSYIRGEAGANVLTF. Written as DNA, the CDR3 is TGTGCCAGCAGTTACATCAGGGGGGAGGCCGGGGCCAACGTCCTGACTTTC.

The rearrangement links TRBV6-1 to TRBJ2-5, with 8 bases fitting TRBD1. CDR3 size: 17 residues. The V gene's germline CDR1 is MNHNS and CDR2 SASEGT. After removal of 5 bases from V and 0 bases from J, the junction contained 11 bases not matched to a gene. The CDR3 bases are TGTGCCAGCAGTTCGGACAGGGCGCCACCGTACCAAGAGACCCAGTACTTC. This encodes CASSSDRAPPYQETQYF.

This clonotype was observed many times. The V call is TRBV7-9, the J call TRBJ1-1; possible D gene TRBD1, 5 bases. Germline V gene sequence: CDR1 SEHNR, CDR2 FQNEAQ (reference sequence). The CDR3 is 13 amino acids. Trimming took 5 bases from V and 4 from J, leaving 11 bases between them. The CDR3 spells CASSLEGTTEAFF. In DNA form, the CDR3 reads TGTGCCAGCAGCCTAGAAGGGACCACTGAAGCTTTCTTT.

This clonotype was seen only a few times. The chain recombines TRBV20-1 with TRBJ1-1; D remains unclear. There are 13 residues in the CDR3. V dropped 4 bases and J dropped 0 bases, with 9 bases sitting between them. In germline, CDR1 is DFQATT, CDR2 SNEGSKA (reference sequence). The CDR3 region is CSATEHMNTEAFF. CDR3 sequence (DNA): TGCAGTGCTACCGAACACATGAACACTGAAGCTTTCTTT.

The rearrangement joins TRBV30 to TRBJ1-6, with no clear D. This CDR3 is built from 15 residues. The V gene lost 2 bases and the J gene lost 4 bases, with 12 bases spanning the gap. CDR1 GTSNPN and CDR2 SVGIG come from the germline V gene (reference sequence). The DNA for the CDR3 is TGTGCCTGGAGTCCCGCAGTACGATATAATTCACCCCTCCACTTT. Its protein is CAWSPAVRYNSPLHF.

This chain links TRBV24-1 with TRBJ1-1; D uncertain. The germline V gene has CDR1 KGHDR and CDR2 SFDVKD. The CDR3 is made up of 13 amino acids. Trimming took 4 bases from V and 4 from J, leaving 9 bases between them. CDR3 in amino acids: CATSDPTGTEAFF. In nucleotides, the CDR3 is TGTGCCACCAGTGACCCGACGGGCACTGAAGCTTTCTTT.

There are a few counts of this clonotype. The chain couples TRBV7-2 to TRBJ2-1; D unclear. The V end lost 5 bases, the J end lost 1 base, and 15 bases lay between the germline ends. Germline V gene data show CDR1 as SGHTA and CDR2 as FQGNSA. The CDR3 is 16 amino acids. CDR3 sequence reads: CASSPTSVGSYNEQFF. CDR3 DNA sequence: TGTGCCAGCAGCCCGACGTCGGTAGGGTCCTACAATGAGCAGTTCTTC.

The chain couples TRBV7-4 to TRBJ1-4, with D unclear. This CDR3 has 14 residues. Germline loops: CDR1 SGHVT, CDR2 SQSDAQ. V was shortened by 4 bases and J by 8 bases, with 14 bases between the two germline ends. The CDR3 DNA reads TGTGCCAGCAGCTCACCCGGGGAGACGGAAAAACTGTTTTTT. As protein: CASSSPGETEKLFF. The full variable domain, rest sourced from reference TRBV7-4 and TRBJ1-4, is GAGVSQSPRYKVAKRGRDVALRCDSISGHVTLYWYRQTLGQGSEVLTYSQSDAQRDKSGRPSGRFSAERPERSVSTLKIQRTEQGDSAVYLCASSSPGETEKLFFGSGTQLSVL.

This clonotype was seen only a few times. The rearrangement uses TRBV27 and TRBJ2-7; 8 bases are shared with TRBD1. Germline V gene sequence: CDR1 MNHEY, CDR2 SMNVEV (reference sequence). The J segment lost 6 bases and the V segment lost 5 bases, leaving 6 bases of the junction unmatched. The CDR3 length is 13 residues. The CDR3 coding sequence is TGTGCCAGCAGTCCCGGGACAGGCCTCGAGCAGTACTTC. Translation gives CASSPGTGLEQYF.

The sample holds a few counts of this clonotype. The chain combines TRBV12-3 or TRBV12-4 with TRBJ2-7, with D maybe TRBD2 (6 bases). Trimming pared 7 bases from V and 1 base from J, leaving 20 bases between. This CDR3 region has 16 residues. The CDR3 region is CASTPGWGVASYEQYF. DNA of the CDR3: TGTGCCAGCACTCCCGGGTGGGGGGTTGCATCCTACGAGCAGTACTTC.

The CDR3 DNA follows: TGCGCCAGCAGTTTACAGGGGTTCATCGCAGATACGCAGTATTTT. Translating gives CASSLQGFIADTQYF. The rearrangement links TRBV5-1 to TRBJ2-3, with 7 bases that match TRBD1. The CDR3 extends over 15 amino acids. After removal of 5 bases from V and 4 bases from J, the junction contained 10 bases not matched to a gene. Germline CDR1 reads SGHRS; CDR2 reads YFSETQ.

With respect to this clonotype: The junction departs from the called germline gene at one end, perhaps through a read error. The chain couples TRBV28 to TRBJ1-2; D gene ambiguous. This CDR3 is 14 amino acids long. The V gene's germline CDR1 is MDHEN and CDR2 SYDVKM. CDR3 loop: CASSLGLTNYVYTF. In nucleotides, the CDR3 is TGTGCCAGCAGTTTAGGGTTGACTAACTATGTCTACACCTTC.